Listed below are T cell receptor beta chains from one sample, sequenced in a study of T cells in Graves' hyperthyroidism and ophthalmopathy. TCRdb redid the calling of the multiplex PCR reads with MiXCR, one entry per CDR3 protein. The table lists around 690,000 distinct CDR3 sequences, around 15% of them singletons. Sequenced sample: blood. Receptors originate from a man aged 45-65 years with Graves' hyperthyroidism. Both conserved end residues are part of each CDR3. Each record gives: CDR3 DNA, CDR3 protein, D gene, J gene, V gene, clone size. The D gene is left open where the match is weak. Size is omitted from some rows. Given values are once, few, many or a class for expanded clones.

DNA: TGTGCCAGCAGCCAAGCGGTGGCTTTGGAGCAGTTCTTC
CDR3: CASSQAVALEQFF
D: -
J: TRBJ2-1
V: TRBV14
size: many

DNA: TGTGCCAGCAGCCAAGATGAATCTGGGGCCAACGTCCTGACTTTC
CDR3: CASSQDESGANVLTF
D: -
J: TRBJ2-6
V: TRBV3-1
size: few

DNA: TGCAGTGCTGCCGGGACTACTGCCTACGAGCAGTACTTC
CDR3: CSAAGTTAYEQYF
D: TRBD2
J: TRBJ2-7
V: TRBV20-1
size: -

DNA: TGTGCCAGTAGTATTGGCCGGGGCAGGATGAACACTGAAGCTTTCTTT
CDR3: CASSIGRGRMNTEAFF
D: -
J: TRBJ1-1
V: TRBV19
size: many

DNA: TGTGCCATCACCGGGAACACCGGGGAGCTGTTTTTT
CDR3: CAITGNTGELFF
D: -
J: TRBJ2-2
V: TRBV10-3
size: -

DNA: TGCGCCAGCAGCTTGGCGGGCATGACTAATGAAAAACTGTTTTTT
CDR3: CASSLAGMTNEKLFF
D: -
J: TRBJ1-4
V: TRBV5-1
size: -

DNA: TGTGCCTGGAGTGTACGGGAGGGAGTAAGACACAATGAGCAGTTCTTC
CDR3: CAWSVREGVRHNEQFF
D: TRBD2
J: TRBJ2-1
V: TRBV30
size: many

DNA: TGTGCCAGTAGTCCGTTGGGACAGGGGGCGGCCTACGAGCAGTACTTC
CDR3: CASSPLGQGAAYEQYF
D: TRBD1
J: TRBJ2-7
V: TRBV19
size: -

DNA: TGTGCCAGCAGCTTGGGAACCCAACAGCCCTCCGAGCAGTACTTC
CDR3: CASSLGTQQPSEQYF
D: -
J: TRBJ2-7
V: TRBV7-3
size: many

DNA: TGTGCCAGCAGTCGTAACAGGAACACTGAAGCTTTCTTT
CDR3: CASSRNRNTEAFF
D: -
J: TRBJ1-1
V: TRBV28
size: many